This TCR beta chain was captured in a study of CD8 T cells in Susac syndrome. Study conclusions and caveats: Among people with Susac, CD8+ clonal expansion was greatest in TEMRA cells and active patients.

Reverse transcription of roughly 0.5 to 1 ug RNA used random hexamers. TCRdb passed the immunoSEQ multiplex PCR reads through MiXCR, listing each CDR3 protein once. The sample records about 81,000 distinct CDR3 sequences, 94% being singletons. A single count supports this clonotype. Its specificity is not known. The CDR3 runs to 15 residues. Germline CDR1 is SEHNR and CDR2 is FQNEAQ (reference sequence). V was shortened by 3 bases and J by 7 bases, with 16 bases between the two germline ends. The chain carries TRBV7-9 and TRBJ2-1, with D possibly TRBD1 on 6 matching bases. The receptor comes from a human donor with Susac syndrome. The sequenced sample was CD8+ T cells from PBMCs. In DNA, the CDR3 is TGTGCCAGCAGCTTTTCAGGGGCCTCGGGGAATGAGCAGTTCTTC. Residues: CASSFSGASGNEQFF.